Listed below are T cell receptor beta chains from one sample, sequenced in a study of blood T cell repertoires in COVID-19. The method was immunoSEQ multiplex PCR; TCRdb's version includes in-frame clones alone and lacks a portion of them. The repertoire includes about 280,000 clones, approximately 85% of them detected once, and less than 6.5% sits in the top ten. The sequenced sample consisted of peripheral blood. The receptor set was obtained from a man aged 45-65 years with active or convalescent COVID-19. Each CDR3 is given with its conserved first and last residue. D genes are given only for firm matches. Only some rows state a clone size, as once, few, many or a class for expanded clones.

V: TRBV30
D: NA
size: NA
J: TRBJ2-7
DNA: TGTGCCTGGAGTGTCCCGAGGCTTACCCACGAGCAGTACTTC
CDR3: CAWSVPRLTHEQYF

V: TRBV11-2
D: NA
size: NA
J: TRBJ2-7
DNA: TGTGCCAGCAGCTTTGGGGCGGGGGCTGGGCAGTACTTC
CDR3: CASSFGAGAGQYF

V: TRBV4-1
D: NA
size: NA
J: TRBJ2-5
DNA: TGCGCCAGCAGCCATCGCGAGGGGACCCAGTACTTC
CDR3: CASSHREGTQYF

V: TRBV27
D: NA
size: NA
J: TRBJ2-2
DNA: TGTGCCAGCAGAGGGGATACGAACACCGGGGAGCTGTTTTTT
CDR3: CASRGDTNTGELFF

V: TRBV3-1/TRBV3-2
D: NA
size: NA
J: TRBJ1-2
DNA: TGTGCCAGCAGCCAAGTGGAGACAGTGAGACCTAACTATGGCTACACCTTC
CDR3: CASSQVETVRPNYGYTF

V: TRBV7-9
D: TRBD2
size: NA
J: TRBJ2-3
DNA: TGTGCCAGCAGCTTAGAGGCTGGCGGGAGTTTGGATACGCAGTATTTT
CDR3: CASSLEAGGSLDTQYF

V: TRBV11-2
D: TRBD2
size: NA
J: TRBJ2-1
DNA: TGTGCCAGCAGCCCCCTTTCTAGCGGGTCCTACAATGAGCAGTTCTTC
CDR3: CASSPLSSGSYNEQFF

V: TRBV21-1
D: NA
size: NA
J: TRBJ2-3
DNA: TGTGCCAGCAGCAAAACAGGGGAAAGACCAGATACGCAGTATTTT
CDR3: CASSKTGERPDTQYF

V: TRBV11-2
D: TRBD2
size: NA
J: TRBJ2-2
DNA: TGTGCCAGCAGCTTCAGCGGGATTGCCGGGGAGCTGTTTTTT
CDR3: CASSFSGIAGELFF

V: TRBV30
D: NA
size: once
J: TRBJ1-4
DNA: TGTGCCTGGAGCGCAGATATTGGGGGGGAAAAACTGTTTTTT
CDR3: CAWSADIGGEKLFF

V: TRBV11-2
D: TRBD2
size: once
J: TRBJ2-7
DNA: TGTGCCAGCAGGGCCCCTTCCGCGGGAGTAAGACACGAGCAGTACTTC
CDR3: CASRAPSAGVRHEQYF

V: TRBV11-2
D: NA
size: NA
J: TRBJ1-1
DNA: TGTGCCAGCAGCTTAGTACCACAGGGCACTGAAGCTTTCTTT
CDR3: CASSLVPQGTEAFF

V: TRBV7-9
D: NA
size: once
J: TRBJ2-2
DNA: TGTGCCACGGGATGGGACACCGGGGAGCTGTTTTTT
CDR3: CATGWDTGELFF

V: TRBV19
D: NA
size: few
J: TRBJ2-7
DNA: TGTGCCAGTAGTACCACTAGGGCAGGTGAGCAGTACTTC
CDR3: CASSTTRAGEQYF

V: TRBV3-1/TRBV3-2
D: NA
size: NA
J: TRBJ2-7
DNA: TGTGCCAGCAGCCAAGATCGGGTAGGGGGGGGAGCCGTTGCCTACGAGCAGTACTTC
CDR3: CASSQDRVGGGAVAYEQYF

V: TRBV7-8
D: TRBD2
size: NA
J: TRBJ2-2
DNA: TGTGCCAGCAGCTCCTGGGCGGGAGGGGGGACCGGGGAGCTGTTTTTT
CDR3: CASSSWAGGGTGELFF

V: TRBV5-5
D: NA
size: NA
J: TRBJ1-1
DNA: TGTGCCAGCAGCTTGTATTCCCGGGGGGCCGGCAAGGTAGCTTTCTTT
CDR3: CASSLYSRGAGKVAFF

V: TRBV2
D: NA
size: NA
J: TRBJ1-2
DNA: TGTGCCAGCAGTGCCTCGGGTTCGGACTATGGCTACACCTTC
CDR3: CASSASGSDYGYTF

V: TRBV6-5
D: NA
size: NA
J: TRBJ1-2
DNA: TGTGCCAGCGGGGAGGTTCCGGGTGGCTACACCTTC
CDR3: CASGEVPGGYTF

V: TRBV5-4
D: TRBD1
size: NA
J: TRBJ1-1
DNA: TGTGCCAGCAGCTTAGGGGGCGCGACTTTCTTT
CDR3: CASSLGGATFF

V: TRBV7-8
D: TRBD1
size: NA
J: TRBJ1-3
DNA: TGTGCCAGCAGCTTTGCCGGACAGGAAGGAAACACCATATATTTT
CDR3: CASSFAGQEGNTIYF

V: TRBV28
D: NA
size: NA
J: TRBJ1-1
DNA: TGTGCCAGCAGTTTGATTAGCACTGAAGCTTTCTTT
CDR3: CASSLISTEAFF

V: TRBV7-3
D: NA
size: NA
J: TRBJ2-1
DNA: TGTGCCAGCAGCTTAATAGAAAGCTCCTACAATGAGCAGTTCTTC
CDR3: CASSLIESSYNEQFF

V: TRBV24-1
D: NA
size: NA
J: TRBJ1-2
DNA: TGTGCCACCAGTGATTTCCAGGGCGGCTACACCTTC
CDR3: CATSDFQGGYTF

V: TRBV5-6
D: TRBD1
size: NA
J: TRBJ1-2
DNA: TGTGCCAGCAGATTACAGGGGGGTGGCTACACCTTC
CDR3: CASRLQGGGYTF

V: TRBV5-6
D: NA
size: few
J: TRBJ1-2
DNA: TGTGCCAGCAGCTTTGTCGGGCAGGGCGGCTACACCTTC
CDR3: CASSFVGQGGYTF

V: TRBV27
D: TRBD1
size: NA
J: TRBJ2-7
DNA: TGTGCCAGCAGTTTATACAGGGGGCTCTCCGAGCAGTACTTC
CDR3: CASSLYRGLSEQYF

V: TRBV30
D: NA
size: NA
J: TRBJ1-2
DNA: TGTGCCTGGAGGGCCCTAGGACAGCATAACTATGGCTACACCTTC
CDR3: CAWRALGQHNYGYTF

V: TRBV7-9
D: TRBD2
size: NA
J: TRBJ2-7
DNA: TGTGCCAGCAGCTCCCCGGATAGCGGGAGAGGAGGCGAGCAGTACTTC
CDR3: CASSSPDSGRGGEQYF

V: TRBV6-1
D: NA
size: NA
J: TRBJ2-4
DNA: TGTGCCAGCAGTGAATTCTTAGCCAAAAACATTCAGTACTTC
CDR3: CASSEFLAKNIQYF

V: TRBV28
D: NA
size: once
J: TRBJ2-7
DNA: TGTGCCAGCACTTCCCTTCCCGGCGAGCAGTACTTC
CDR3: CASTSLPGEQYF

V: TRBV30
D: NA
size: NA
J: TRBJ2-7
DNA: TGTGCCGCCGAGTGGGGCCGCGAGCAGTACTTC
CDR3: CAAEWGREQYF

V: TRBV6-4
D: TRBD2
size: NA
J: TRBJ2-3
DNA: TGTGCCAGCAAGCGGGAGGGCCCGAGCACAGATACGCAGTATTTT
CDR3: CASKREGPSTDTQYF

V: TRBV7-2
D: NA
size: NA
J: TRBJ1-5
DNA: TGTGCCAGCAGCTTAGTAGGGGGTGCTGTGAATCAGCCCCAGCATTTT
CDR3: CASSLVGGAVNQPQHF

V: TRBV7-9
D: TRBD1
size: NA
J: TRBJ2-7
DNA: TGTGCCAGCAGCTTAGGAGGGGGCGGTGGCGACGAGCAGTACTTC
CDR3: CASSLGGGGGDEQYF

V: TRBV4-1
D: TRBD2
size: NA
J: TRBJ2-3
DNA: TGCGCCAGCAGCCAAGAGAGGACCCGGGAGGGGTTTGCGCAGTATTTT
CDR3: CASSQERTREGFAQYF

V: TRBV2
D: TRBD1
size: NA
J: TRBJ1-5
DNA: TGTGCCAGCGCCGGGACAGGGGGTTTAAACGGGGTTAGCAATCAGCCCCAGCATTTT
CDR3: CASAGTGGLNGVSNQPQHF

V: TRBV18
D: TRBD1
size: NA
J: TRBJ1-2
DNA: TGTGCCAGCTCGCCGAGACAGGGGGATCCTTATGGCTACACCTTC
CDR3: CASSPRQGDPYGYTF

V: TRBV19
D: NA
size: NA
J: TRBJ1-2
DNA: TGTGCCACCTCCCCGGGAGAGAACTATGGCTACACCTTC
CDR3: CATSPGENYGYTF

V: TRBV5-1
D: TRBD1
size: NA
J: TRBJ2-5
DNA: TGCGCCAGCAGCTGGAGACAGGGCCGGGAGACCCAGTACTTC
CDR3: CASSWRQGRETQYF

V: TRBV11-3
D: NA
size: NA
J: TRBJ2-7
DNA: TGTGCCAGCAGCCCACCGGAGGGCGCTGTGAGGTCCTACGAGCAGTACTTC
CDR3: CASSPPEGAVRSYEQYF

V: TRBV7-2
D: NA
size: NA
J: TRBJ1-2
DNA: TGTGCCAGCAGCCTATGGGCGGCGCCAGGGGAGGGCTACACCTTC
CDR3: CASSLWAAPGEGYTF

V: TRBV9
D: NA
size: NA
J: TRBJ2-5
DNA: TGTGCCAGCAGCCCCGGGACTGAAGAGACCCAGTACTTC
CDR3: CASSPGTEETQYF

V: TRBV4-1
D: NA
size: once
J: TRBJ2-3
DNA: TGCGCCAGCAGCCAAGATGGCCAGGGGAGGGGATTTTTT
CDR3: CASSQDGQGRGFF

V: TRBV5-6
D: NA
size: NA
J: TRBJ2-3
DNA: TGTGCCAGCAGCTTCGGGGATAGCGTGGTAACGCAGTATTTT
CDR3: CASSFGDSVVTQYF

V: TRBV27
D: TRBD1
size: NA
J: TRBJ1-5
DNA: TGTGCCAGCAGTTTTGCAGGGGGCGCGGGTCAGCCCCAGCATTTT
CDR3: CASSFAGGAGQPQHF

V: TRBV6-5
D: NA
size: NA
J: TRBJ2-3
DNA: TGTGCCAGCAGTCGGATAGAGGGTAGCACGCAGTATTTT
CDR3: CASSRIEGSTQYF

V: TRBV6-2/TRBV6-3
D: TRBD2
size: NA
J: TRBJ2-3
DNA: TGTGCCAGCAGTTCCGGACTAGCGGGAGTGACAGATACGCAGTATTTT
CDR3: CASSSGLAGVTDTQYF

V: TRBV30
D: NA
size: few
J: TRBJ1-3
DNA: TGTGCCTGTCAGACAGCCTCTGGAAACACCATATATTTT
CDR3: CACQTASGNTIYF

V: TRBV10-1
D: NA
size: NA
J: TRBJ1-5
DNA: TGCGCCAGCAGCGGGGACATCAATCAGCCCCAGCATTTT
CDR3: CASSGDINQPQHF

V: TRBV7-8
D: TRBD2
size: NA
J: TRBJ2-1
DNA: TGTGCCAGTGGGATAGGGACTAGCGGGAGACGCGAGCAGTTCTTC
CDR3: CASGIGTSGRREQFF

V: TRBV19
D: NA
size: NA
J: TRBJ2-2
DNA: TGTGCCAGTAACAGGGTGGACACCGGGGAGCTGTTTTTT
CDR3: CASNRVDTGELFF

V: TRBV5-1
D: TRBD2
size: NA
J: TRBJ2-5
DNA: TGCGCCAGCAGCTTGGGGGCTAGCGGGAGGGAGACCCAGTACTTC
CDR3: CASSLGASGRETQYF

V: TRBV3-1/TRBV3-2
D: NA
size: NA
J: TRBJ2-5
DNA: TGTGCCAGCAGCCAAGATGCGGCCATGGGTGAGACCCAGTACTTC
CDR3: CASSQDAAMGETQYF

V: TRBV7-6
D: TRBD1
size: NA
J: TRBJ2-3
DNA: TGTGCCAGCAGCTTGAGCTGGATGGACAGGGGAGATACGCAGTATTTT
CDR3: CASSLSWMDRGDTQYF